Each of the 3 T cell receptor beta chains below was sequenced from the same sample in a study of OX40 agonist ivuxolimab in advanced cancers. TCRdb's copy holds only in-frame clones and misses some; the assay was immunoSEQ multiplex PCR. The sample consists of tens of thousands of clones, about 90% of them appearing once. The input for sequencing was CD4+ or CD8+ T cells sorted from blood, taken in a trial of the OX40 agonist ivuxolimab. These TCRs come from an adult with an advanced solid tumor such as melanoma, head and neck, liver or kidney cancer.

V is TRBV27 and J is TRBJ2-3; a possible D gene is TRBD2 (7 bases). The ends were cut back, 3 bases at V and 6 bases at J, with 13 bases in the middle. The CDR3 spans 14 residues. The germline CDR1 and CDR2 sequences are MNHEY and SMNVEV (reference sequence). The CDR3 nucleotides read TGTGCCAGCAGTTTTAACGGGGGGCGGGATACGCAGTATTTT. Translating it yields CASSFNGGRDTQYF.

V gene TRBV27 combines with J gene TRBJ2-1; 11 bases map to TRBD2. V trimming: 0 bases; J trimming: 6 bases; junction bases outside the gene matches: 19. The germline V gene encodes CDR1 MNHEY and CDR2 SMNVEV (reference sequence). The CDR3 runs 21 residues. The CDR3 region is CASSLSTSGNLLIYLCNEQFF. DNA for the CDR3: TGTGCCAGCAGTTTATCGACTAGCGGGAACCTCCTTATCTATCTATGCAATGAGCAGTTCTTC.

The chain carries TRBV6-4 and TRBJ2-1; a possible D gene is TRBD1 (6 bases). Looked up from germline, CDR1 is MRHNA and CDR2 is SNTAGT. V was cut by 5 bases and J by 2 bases, with 13 bases left in between. CDR3 size: 15 residues. CDR3 protein: CASSPDSGAYNEQFF. DNA for the CDR3: TGTGCCAGCAGTCCGGACAGTGGGGCCTACAATGAGCAGTTCTTC.